Below are 15 T cell receptor beta chains sequenced from a single sample in a study of blood T cell repertoires in COVID-19. Profiling relied on immunoSEQ multiplex PCR, and the TCRdb table lists in-frame clones only, not all of them. The data show 150,000 to 200,000 clones, with about 86% seen just once and around 8.6% held by the top ten. Specimen: peripheral blood. These TCRs come from a man between 45 and 60 years old with active or convalescent COVID-19.

This clone was detected a few times. J is TRBJ2-3 and V is TRBV10-1; perhaps TRBD1 as D (6 bases). The ends were cut back, 6 bases at V and 1 base at J, with 8 bases in the middle. The CDR3 consists of 13 residues. Per germline, CDR1 WNHNN and CDR2 SYGVQD (reference sequence). CDR3 region: CASSSGGTDTQYF. CDR3 in DNA: TGCGCCAGCAGCTCAGGGGGCACAGATACGCAGTATTTT.

The chain links TRBV2 to TRBJ2-1; 7 bases map to TRBD2. CDR1 SNHLY and CDR2 FYNNEI come from the germline V gene. The CDR3 sequence is 13 residues long. J gave up 8 bases and V 10 bases, and 11 bases lay outside the gene matches. CDR3 nucleotide sequence: TGTGCCACCACACAGCGGGAAAATGATGAGCAGTTCTTC. This sequence encodes CATTQRENDEQFF.

This chain joins TRBV7-2 and TRBJ2-5; perhaps TRBD2 as D (5 bases). V dropped 1 base and J dropped 10 bases, with 22 bases sitting between them. Germline CDR1 SGHTA, CDR2 FQGNSA. The CDR3 spans 16 residues. The DNA for the CDR3 is TGTGCCAGCAGCTTAGAAGGGCGGGTAAGCCTTTCGGACCAGTACTTC. Its translation is CASSLEGRVSLSDQYF.

V gene TRBV15 combines with J gene TRBJ1-4, with a tentative D call TRBD1 (5 bases). Trimming shortened V by 0 bases and J by 11 bases, and 13 bases separated the two germline ends. The germline V gene has CDR1 LNHNV and CDR2 YYDKDF (reference sequence). The CDR3 extends over 14 amino acids. The CDR3, as DNA: TGTGCCACCAGCAGAGATGTAAGGGGCGACAAACTGTTTTTT. This encodes CATSRDVRGDKLFF.

V is TRBV11-2 and J is TRBJ1-1; tentative D call: TRBD1 (5 bases). V shed 2 bases and J shed 0 bases, with 10 bases lying between them. From germline, CDR1 is SGHAT and CDR2 FQNNGV. This CDR3 has 15 residues. The CDR3 is CASSLNQGMNTEAFF. In DNA, the CDR3 is TGTGCCAGCAGCTTAAATCAGGGCATGAACACTGAAGCTTTCTTT.

The chain employs TRBV28 and TRBJ2-2; 7 positions agree with TRBD2. This CDR3 contains 18 residues. CDR1 is MDHEN and CDR2 is SYDVKM in the germline V gene. The ends lost 6 bases at V and 0 bases at J; junction bases unmatched: 13. The CDR3 DNA sequence: TGTGCCAGCAGCCTTCGGGGAGGGCCGGGGTCGAACACCGGGGAGCTGTTTTTT. Translated, it gives CASSLRGGPGSNTGELFF.

The rearrangement links TRBV18 to TRBJ2-7; 8 bases fit TRBD1. CDR1 is KGHSH and CDR2 is LQKENI in the germline V gene. The length of the CDR3 is 15 residues. V dropped 3 bases and J dropped 6; count of bases not matched to a gene: 10. The CDR3 sequence: CASSPQGQGAGEQYF. The CDR3 DNA is TGTGCCAGCTCACCCCAGGGGCAGGGGGCCGGCGAGCAGTACTTC.

The V and J genes are TRBV28 and TRBJ2-3; D is undetermined. This CDR3 has 11 amino acids. V lost 8 bases, J lost 6 bases, and 9 bases lay in between. CDR1 is MDHEN, CDR2 SYDVKM, per germline. The CDR3 DNA follows: TGTGCCAGCTATTGGGCGGATACGCAGTATTTT. This codes for CASYWADTQYF.

The J gene is TRBJ1-4, the V gene TRBV7-9; D is possibly TRBD1 (6 bases). The CDR3 loop spans 14 amino acids. Germline values: CDR1 SEHNR, CDR2 FQNEAQ (reference sequence). V dropped 8 bases and J dropped 4 bases, with 14 bases sitting between them. The CDR3 is CASSRGAGNEKLFF. For the CDR3, the DNA is TGTGCCAGCTCTCGGGGGGCGGGTAATGAAAAACTGTTTTTT.

The count of this clone is one. V is TRBV3-1 (or the pseudogene TRBV3-2) and J is TRBJ1-2; D is undetermined. This CDR3 is built from 13 residues. Germline-derived CDR1 and CDR2 are LGHDT and YNNKEL (reference sequence). The V and J ends lost 0 bases and 6 bases respectively, with 8 bases between them. Written as DNA, the CDR3 is TGTGCCAGCAGCCAAGATTGGAGGGATGGCTACACCTTC. This sequence encodes CASSQDWRDGYTF.

This chain uses TRBV9 with TRBJ2-3; possibly TRBD2 for D (6 bases). CDR3 size: 14 residues. Trimming removed 0 bases at V and 10 bases at J, with 15 bases between. Per germline, CDR1 SGDLS and CDR2 YYNGEE. CDR3 bases: TGTGCCAGCAGCGTAGGGACTAATTTAGGTGCGCAGTATTTT. Protein: CASSVGTNLGAQYF.

The chain is built from TRBV12-5 and TRBJ1-1; 11 bases fit TRBD1. In germline, CDR1 is LGHNT, CDR2 FRNRAP. J gave up 7 bases and V 7 bases, and 5 bases lay outside the gene matches. This CDR3 comprises 13 residues. The CDR3 sequence is CASAGQGANEAFF. CDR3 coding DNA: TGTGCTAGTGCCGGACAGGGGGCTAATGAAGCTTTCTTT.

The rearrangement links TRBV5-6 to TRBJ1-1; 9 bases match TRBD1. With 5 bases clipped from V and 6 bases from J, the junction kept 17 bases outside the gene matches. Germline-derived CDR1 and CDR2 are SGHDT and YYEEEE. There are 17 residues in the CDR3. CDR3 protein: CASSQLTGGGWLAEAFF. The CDR3 region has the DNA TGTGCCAGCAGTCAATTGACAGGGGGAGGGTGGTTGGCTGAAGCTTTCTTT. Looking up the rest from reference TRBV5-6 and TRBJ1-1 gives the full variable domain: DAGVTQSPTHLIKTRGQQVTLRCSPKSGHDTVSWYQQALGQGPQFIFQYYEEEERQRGNFPDRFSGHQFPNYSSELNVNALLLGDSALYLCASSQLTGGGWLAEAFFGQGTRLTVV.

This clone was seen just once. V gene TRBV18 combines with J gene TRBJ2-1, with 7 bases lining up with TRBD2. Germline V lookup: CDR1 KGHSH, CDR2 LQKENI. The V and J ends lost 3 bases and 9 bases, in that order; junction bases with no gene match: 2. CDR3 length: 12 amino acids. The DNA for the CDR3 is TGTGCCAGCTCACCGCTAGCGGTTGAGCAGTTCTTC. As protein: CASSPLAVEQFF.

V and J are TRBV21-1 and TRBJ2-7; TRBD2 reflects the table's D call only, with no check against the DNA. TRBV21-1 is deemed a pseudogene. The CDR3 runs 14 residues. CDR3 in DNA: TGTGCCAGCAGCTCACCCCGGGACTTGAACGAGCAGTACTTC. Translating gives CASSSPRDLNEQYF.